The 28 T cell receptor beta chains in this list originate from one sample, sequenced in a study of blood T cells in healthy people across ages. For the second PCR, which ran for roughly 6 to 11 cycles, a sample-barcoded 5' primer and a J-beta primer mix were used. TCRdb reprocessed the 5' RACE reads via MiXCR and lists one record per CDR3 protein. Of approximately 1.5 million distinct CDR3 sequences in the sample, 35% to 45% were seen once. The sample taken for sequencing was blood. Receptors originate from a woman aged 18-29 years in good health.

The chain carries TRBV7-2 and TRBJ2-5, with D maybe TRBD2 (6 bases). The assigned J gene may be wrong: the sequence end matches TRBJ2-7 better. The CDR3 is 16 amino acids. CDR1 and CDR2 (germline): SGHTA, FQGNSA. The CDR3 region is CASSLILKTRDYEQYF. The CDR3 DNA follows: TGTGCCAGCAGCTTAATTTTGAAGACTAGAGACTACGAGCAGTACTTC.

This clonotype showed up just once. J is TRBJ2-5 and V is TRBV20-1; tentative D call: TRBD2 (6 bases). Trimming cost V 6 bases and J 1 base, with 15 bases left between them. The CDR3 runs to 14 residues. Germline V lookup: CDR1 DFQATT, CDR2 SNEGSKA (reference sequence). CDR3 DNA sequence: TGCAGTGCCACGGTTAGCGGACCCCAAGAGACCCAGTACTTC. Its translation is CSATVSGPQETQYF.

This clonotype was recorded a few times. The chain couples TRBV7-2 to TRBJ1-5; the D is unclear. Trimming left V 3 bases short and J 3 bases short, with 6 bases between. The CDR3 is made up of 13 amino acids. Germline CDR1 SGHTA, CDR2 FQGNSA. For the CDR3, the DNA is TGTGCCAGCAGCTTCGGGTTCAATCAGCCCCAGCATTTT. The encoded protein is CASSFGFNQPQHF.

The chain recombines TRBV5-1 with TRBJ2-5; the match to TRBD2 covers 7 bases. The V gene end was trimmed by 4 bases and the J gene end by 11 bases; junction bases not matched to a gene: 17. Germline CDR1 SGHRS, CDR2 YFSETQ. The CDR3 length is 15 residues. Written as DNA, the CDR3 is TGCGCCAGCAGCGGGGAGGGCGGGTATAACAATGAGCAGTACTTC. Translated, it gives CASSGEGGYNNEQYF. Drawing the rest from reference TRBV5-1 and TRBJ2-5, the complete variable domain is KAGVTQTPRYLIKTRGQQVTLSCSPISGHRSVSWYQQTPGQGLQFLFEYFSETQRNKGNFPGRFSGRQFSNSRSEMNVSTLELGDSALYLCASSGEGGYNNEQYFGPGTRLLVL.

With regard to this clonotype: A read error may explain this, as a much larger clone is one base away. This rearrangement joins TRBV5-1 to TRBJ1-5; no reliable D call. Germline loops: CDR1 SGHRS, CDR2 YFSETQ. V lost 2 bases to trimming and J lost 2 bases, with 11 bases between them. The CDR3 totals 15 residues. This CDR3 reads CASSLSGSGNQPQHF. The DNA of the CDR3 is TGCGCCAGCAGCTTAAGCGGGAGTGGCAATCAGCCCCAGCATTTT.

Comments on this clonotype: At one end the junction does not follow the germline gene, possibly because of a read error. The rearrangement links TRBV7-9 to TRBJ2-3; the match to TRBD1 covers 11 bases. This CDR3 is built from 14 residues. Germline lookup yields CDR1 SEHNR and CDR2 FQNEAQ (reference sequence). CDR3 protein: CVSTLGQGADTQYF. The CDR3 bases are TGTGTCAGCACCCTGGGACAGGGGGCAGATACGCAGTATTTT.

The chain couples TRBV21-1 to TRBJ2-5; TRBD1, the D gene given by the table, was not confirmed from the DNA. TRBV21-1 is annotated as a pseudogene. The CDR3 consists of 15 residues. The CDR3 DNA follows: TGTGCCAACCCTATTTGTGGGTTTCACCCCCCTTGGCAGTACTTC. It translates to CANPICGFHPPWQYF.

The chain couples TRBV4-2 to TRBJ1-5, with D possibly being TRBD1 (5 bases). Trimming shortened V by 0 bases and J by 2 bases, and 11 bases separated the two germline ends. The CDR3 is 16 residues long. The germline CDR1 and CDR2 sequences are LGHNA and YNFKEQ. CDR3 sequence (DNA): TGTGCCAGCAGCCAAGATGGGGGAACTGGCAATCAGCCCCAGCATTTT. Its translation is CASSQDGGTGNQPQHF.

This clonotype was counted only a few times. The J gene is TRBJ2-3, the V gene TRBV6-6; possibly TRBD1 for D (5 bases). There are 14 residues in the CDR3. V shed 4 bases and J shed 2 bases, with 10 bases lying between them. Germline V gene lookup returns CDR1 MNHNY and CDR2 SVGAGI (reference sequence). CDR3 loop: CASSFSGITDTQYF. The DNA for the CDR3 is TGTGCCAGCAGTTTTTCAGGGATCACAGATACGCAGTATTTT.

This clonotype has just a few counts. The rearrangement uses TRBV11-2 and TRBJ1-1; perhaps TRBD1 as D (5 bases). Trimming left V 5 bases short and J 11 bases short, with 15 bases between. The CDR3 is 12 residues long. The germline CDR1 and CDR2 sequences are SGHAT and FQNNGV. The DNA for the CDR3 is TGTGCCAGCAGCCCCCGGGGGGGAAGGGCTTTCTTT. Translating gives CASSPRGGRAFF.

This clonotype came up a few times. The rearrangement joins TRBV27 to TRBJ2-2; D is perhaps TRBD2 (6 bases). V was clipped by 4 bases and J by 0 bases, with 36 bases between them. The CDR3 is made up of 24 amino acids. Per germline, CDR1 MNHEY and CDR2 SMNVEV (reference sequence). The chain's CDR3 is CASSSSEGNILRSPFRANTGELFF. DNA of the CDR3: TGTGCCAGCAGTTCCTCGGAGGGGAATATCCTTCGATCGCCCTTTCGCGCGAACACCGGGGAGCTGTTTTTT.

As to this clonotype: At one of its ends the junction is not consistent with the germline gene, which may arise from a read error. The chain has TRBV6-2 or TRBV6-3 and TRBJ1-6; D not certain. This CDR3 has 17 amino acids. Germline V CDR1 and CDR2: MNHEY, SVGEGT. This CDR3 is CANSFGRPSSYNSPLHF. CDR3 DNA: TGTGCCAACAGTTTTGGACGTCCGAGCTCCTATAATTCACCCCTCCACTTT.

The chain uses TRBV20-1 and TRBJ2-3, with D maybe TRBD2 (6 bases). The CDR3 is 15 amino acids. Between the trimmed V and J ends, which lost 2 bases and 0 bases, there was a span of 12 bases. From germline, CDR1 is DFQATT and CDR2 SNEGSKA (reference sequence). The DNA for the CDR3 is TGCAGTGCTAGAACCGGGCGGGGAAGCACAGATACGCAGTATTTT. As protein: CSARTGRGSTDTQYF.

The CDR3 protein is CSANPLTGYEQYF. Written as DNA, the CDR3 is TGCAGTGCGAATCCCCTGACAGGCTACGAGCAGTACTTC. The chain employs TRBV20-1 and TRBJ2-7; possibly TRBD1 for D (6 bases). From germline, CDR1 is DFQATT and CDR2 SNEGSKA (reference sequence). V was trimmed by 6 bases and J by 3 bases, leaving 15 bases between them. This CDR3 spans 13 amino acids.

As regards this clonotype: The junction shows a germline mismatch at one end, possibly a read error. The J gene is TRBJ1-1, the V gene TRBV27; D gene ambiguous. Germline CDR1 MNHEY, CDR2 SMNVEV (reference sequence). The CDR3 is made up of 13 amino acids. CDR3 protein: CVSSRTRNTEAFF. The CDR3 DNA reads TGTGTCAGCAGCCGGACTCGGAACACTGAAGCTTTCTTT.

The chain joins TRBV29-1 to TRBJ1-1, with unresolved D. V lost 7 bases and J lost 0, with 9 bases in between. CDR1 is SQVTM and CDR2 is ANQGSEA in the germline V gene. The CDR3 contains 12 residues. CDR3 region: CSAARMNTEAFF. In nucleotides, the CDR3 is TGCAGCGCCGCCCGGATGAACACTGAAGCTTTCTTT.

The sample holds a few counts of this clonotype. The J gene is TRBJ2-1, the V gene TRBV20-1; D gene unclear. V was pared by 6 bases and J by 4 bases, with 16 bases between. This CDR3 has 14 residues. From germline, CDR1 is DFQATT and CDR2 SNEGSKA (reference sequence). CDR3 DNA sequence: TGCAGTGCCCTTGGGGTGGGTGGATACAATGAGCAGTTCTTC. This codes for CSALGVGGYNEQFF.

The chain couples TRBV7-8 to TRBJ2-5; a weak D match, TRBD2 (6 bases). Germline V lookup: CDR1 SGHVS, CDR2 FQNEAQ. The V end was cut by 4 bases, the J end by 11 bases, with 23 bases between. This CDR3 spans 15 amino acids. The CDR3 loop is CASSSLASFYNEQYF. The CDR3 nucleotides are TGTGCCAGCAGCTCGCTAGCGTCCTTTTACAATGAGCAGTACTTC.

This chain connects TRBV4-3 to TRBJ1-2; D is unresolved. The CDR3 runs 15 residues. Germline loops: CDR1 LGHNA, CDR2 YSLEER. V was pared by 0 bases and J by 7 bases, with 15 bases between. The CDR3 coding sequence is TGCGCCAGCAGCCAAGAGACCCATTGGTTATTTGGCTACACCTTC. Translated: CASSQETHWLFGYTF.

Here the CDR3 reads CAISDGFQETQYF. Here the CDR3 DNA reads TGTGCCATCAGTGACGGGTTCCAAGAGACCCAGTACTTC. The V call is TRBV10-3, the J call TRBJ2-5; D unresolved. The V gene lost 3 bases and the J gene lost 1 base, with 6 bases spanning the gap. The CDR3 is made up of 13 amino acids. Germline CDR1 is ENHRY and CDR2 is SYGVKD.

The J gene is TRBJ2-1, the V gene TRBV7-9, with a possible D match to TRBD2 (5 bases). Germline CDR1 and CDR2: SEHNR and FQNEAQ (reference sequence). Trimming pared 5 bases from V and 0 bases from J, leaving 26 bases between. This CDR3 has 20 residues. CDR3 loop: CASSAGILARRASSYNEQFF. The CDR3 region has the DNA TGTGCCAGCAGCGCCGGGATCCTAGCTCGGCGGGCTAGCTCCTACAATGAGCAGTTCTTC.

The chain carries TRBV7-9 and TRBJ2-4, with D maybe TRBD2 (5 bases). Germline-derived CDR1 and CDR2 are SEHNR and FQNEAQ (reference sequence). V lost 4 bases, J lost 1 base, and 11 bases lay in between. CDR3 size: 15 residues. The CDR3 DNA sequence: TGTGCCAGCAGCTCCGGACTCTTGGCCAAAAACATTCAGTACTTC. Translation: CASSSGLLAKNIQYF.

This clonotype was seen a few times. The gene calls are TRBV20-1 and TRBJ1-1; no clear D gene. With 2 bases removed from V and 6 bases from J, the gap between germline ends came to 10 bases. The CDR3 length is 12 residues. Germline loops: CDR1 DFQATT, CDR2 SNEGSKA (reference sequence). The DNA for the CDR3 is TGCAGTGCTAGATCCTTAGTCCCTGAAGCTTTCTTT. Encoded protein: CSARSLVPEAFF.

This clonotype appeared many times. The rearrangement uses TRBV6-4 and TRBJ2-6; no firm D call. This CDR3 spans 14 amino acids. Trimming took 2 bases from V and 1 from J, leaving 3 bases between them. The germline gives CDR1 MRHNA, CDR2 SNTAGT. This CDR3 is CASSDISGANVLTF. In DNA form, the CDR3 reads TGTGCCAGCAGTGACATATCTGGGGCCAACGTCCTGACTTTC.

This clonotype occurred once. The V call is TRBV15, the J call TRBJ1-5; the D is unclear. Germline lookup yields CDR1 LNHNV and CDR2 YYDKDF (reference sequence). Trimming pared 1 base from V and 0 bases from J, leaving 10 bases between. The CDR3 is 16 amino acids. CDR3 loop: CATSRAGGLSNQPQHF. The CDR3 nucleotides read TGTGCCACCAGCAGAGCAGGCGGGCTTAGCAATCAGCCCCAGCATTTT.

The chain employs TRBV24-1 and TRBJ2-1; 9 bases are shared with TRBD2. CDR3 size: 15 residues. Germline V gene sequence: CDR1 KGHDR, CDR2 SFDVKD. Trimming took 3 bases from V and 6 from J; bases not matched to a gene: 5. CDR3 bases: TGTGCCACCAGTGATGTGGCTAGCGGGGTCAATGAGCAGTTCTTC. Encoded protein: CATSDVASGVNEQFF.

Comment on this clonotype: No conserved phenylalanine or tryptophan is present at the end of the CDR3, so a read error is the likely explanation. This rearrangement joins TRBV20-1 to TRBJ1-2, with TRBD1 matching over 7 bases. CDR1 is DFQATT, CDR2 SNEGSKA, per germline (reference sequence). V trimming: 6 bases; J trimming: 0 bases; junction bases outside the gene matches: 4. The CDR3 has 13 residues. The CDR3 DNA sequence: TGCAGTGCCCCGGGACAGTCTAACTATGGCTACACCGTC. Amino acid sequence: CSAPGQSNYGYTV.

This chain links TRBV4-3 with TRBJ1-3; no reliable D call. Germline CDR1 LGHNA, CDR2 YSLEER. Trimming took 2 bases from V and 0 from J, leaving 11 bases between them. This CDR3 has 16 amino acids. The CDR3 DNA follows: TGCGCCAGCAGCCAAAACGGACGATACTCTGGAAACACCATATATTTT. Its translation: CASSQNGRYSGNTIYF.